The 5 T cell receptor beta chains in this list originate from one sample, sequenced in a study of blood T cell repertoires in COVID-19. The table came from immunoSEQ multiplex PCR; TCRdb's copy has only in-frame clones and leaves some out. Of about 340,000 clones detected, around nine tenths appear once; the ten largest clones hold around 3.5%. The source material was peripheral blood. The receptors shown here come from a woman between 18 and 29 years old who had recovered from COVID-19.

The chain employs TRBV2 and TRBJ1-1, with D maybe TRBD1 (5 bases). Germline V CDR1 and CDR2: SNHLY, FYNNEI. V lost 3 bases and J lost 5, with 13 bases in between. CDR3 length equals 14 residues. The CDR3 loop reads CASSDPTGGTEAFF. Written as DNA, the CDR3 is TGTGCCAGCAGTGACCCTACAGGTGGGACTGAAGCTTTCTTT.

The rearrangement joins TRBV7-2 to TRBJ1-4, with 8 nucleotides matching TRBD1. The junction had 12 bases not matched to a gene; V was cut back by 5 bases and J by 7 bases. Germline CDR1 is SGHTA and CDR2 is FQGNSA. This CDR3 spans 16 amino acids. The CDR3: CASSLYPGQDREKLFF. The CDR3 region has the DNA TGTGCCAGCAGCCTTTACCCGGGACAGGATCGTGAAAAACTGTTTTTT.

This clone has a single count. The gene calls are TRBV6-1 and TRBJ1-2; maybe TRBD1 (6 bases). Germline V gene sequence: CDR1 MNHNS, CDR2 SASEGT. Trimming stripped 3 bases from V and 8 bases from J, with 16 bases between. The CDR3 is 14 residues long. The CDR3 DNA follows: TGTGCCAGCAGTGAGGGGCCTACAGGGTACGGCTACACCTTC. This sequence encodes CASSEGPTGYGYTF.

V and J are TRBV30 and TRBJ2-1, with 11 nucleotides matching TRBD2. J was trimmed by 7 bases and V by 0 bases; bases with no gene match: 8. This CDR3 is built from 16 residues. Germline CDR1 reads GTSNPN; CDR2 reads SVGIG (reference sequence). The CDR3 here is CAWSVRVAGGLNEQFF. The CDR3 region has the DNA TGTGCCTGGAGTGTACGGGTAGCGGGGGGGTTAAATGAGCAGTTCTTC.

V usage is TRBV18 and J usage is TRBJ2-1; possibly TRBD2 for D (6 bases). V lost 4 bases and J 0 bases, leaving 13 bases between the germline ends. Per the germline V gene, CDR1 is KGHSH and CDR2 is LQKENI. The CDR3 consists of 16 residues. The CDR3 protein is CASSRDSHPSYNEQFF. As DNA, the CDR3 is TGTGCCAGCTCACGGGACTCTCACCCCTCCTACAATGAGCAGTTCTTC. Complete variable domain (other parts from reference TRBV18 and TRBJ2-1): NAGVMQNPRHLVRRRGQEARLRCSPMKGHSHVYWYRQLPEEGLKFMVYLQKENIIDESGMPKERFSAEFPKEGPSILRIQQVVRGDSAAYFCASSRDSHPSYNEQFFGPGTRLTVL.